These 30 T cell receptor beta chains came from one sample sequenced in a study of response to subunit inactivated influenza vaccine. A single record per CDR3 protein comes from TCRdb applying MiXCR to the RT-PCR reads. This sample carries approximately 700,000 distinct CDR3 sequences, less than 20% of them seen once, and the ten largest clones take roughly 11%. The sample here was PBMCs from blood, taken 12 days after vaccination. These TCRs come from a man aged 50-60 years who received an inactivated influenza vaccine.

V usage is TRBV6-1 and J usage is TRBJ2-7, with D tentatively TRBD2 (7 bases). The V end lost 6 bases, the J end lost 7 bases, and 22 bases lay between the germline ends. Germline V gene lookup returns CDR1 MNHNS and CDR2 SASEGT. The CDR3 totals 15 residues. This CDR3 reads CASRELARGPVEQYF. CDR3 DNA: TGTGCCAGCAGAGAGTTAGCGCGGGGGCCGGTGGAGCAGTACTTC.

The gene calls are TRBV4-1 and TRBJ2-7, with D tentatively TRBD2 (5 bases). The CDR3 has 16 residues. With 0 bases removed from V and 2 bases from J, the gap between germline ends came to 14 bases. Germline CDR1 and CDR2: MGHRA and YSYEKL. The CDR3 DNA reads TGCGCCAGCAGCCAAGATTTAGGACTTTGGACCTACGAGCAGTACTTC. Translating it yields CASSQDLGLWTYEQYF.

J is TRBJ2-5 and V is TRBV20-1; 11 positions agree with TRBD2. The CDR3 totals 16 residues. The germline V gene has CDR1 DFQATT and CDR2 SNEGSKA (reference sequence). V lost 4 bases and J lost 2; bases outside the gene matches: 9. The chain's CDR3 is CSANLVAGGRQETQYF. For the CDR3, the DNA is TGCAGTGCTAATCTGGTAGCGGGGGGGCGACAAGAGACCCAGTACTTC.

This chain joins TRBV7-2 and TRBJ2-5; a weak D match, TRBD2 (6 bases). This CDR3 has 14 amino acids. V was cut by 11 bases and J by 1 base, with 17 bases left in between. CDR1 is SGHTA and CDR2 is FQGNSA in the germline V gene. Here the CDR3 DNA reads TGTGCCGAAATCATCCGGGACTTCCAAGAGACCCAGTACTTC. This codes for CAEIIRDFQETQYF.

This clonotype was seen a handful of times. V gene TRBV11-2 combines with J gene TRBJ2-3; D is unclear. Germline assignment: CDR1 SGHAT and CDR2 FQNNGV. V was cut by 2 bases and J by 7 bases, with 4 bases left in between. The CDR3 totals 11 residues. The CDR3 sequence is CASSLQNTQYF. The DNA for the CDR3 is TGTGCCAGCAGCTTACAGAATACGCAGTATTTT.

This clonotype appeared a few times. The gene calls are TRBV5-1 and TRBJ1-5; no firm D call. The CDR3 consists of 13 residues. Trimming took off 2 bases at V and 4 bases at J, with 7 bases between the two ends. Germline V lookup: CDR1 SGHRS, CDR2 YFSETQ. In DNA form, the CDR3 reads TGCGCCAGCAGCTTCGACTGGAATCAGCCCCAGCATTTT. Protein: CASSFDWNQPQHF.

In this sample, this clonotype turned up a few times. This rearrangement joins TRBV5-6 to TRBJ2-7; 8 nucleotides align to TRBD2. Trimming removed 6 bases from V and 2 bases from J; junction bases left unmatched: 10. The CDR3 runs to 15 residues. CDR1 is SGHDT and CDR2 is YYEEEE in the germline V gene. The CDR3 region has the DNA TGTGCCAGCAACGCCGGGAGGGTGGTCACCTACGAGCAGTACTTC. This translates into CASNAGRVVTYEQYF.

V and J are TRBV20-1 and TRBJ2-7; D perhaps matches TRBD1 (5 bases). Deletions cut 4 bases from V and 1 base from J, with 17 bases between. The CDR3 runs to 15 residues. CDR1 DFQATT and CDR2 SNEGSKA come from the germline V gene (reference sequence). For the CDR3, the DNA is TGCAGTGCTATAACGACAGAGCCGTTTTCCTACGAGCAGTACTTC. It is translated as CSAITTEPFSYEQYF.

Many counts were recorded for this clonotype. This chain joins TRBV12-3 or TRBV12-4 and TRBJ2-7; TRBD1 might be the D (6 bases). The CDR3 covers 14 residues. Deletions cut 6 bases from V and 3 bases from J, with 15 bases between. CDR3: CASSRDTRSYEQYF. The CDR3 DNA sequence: TGTGCCAGCAGCCGGGACACCCGAAGCTACGAGCAGTACTTC.

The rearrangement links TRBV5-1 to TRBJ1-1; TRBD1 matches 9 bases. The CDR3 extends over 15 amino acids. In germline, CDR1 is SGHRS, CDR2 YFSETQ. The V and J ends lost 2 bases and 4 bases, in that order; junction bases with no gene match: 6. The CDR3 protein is CASSLGQGSGTEAFF. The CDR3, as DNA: TGCGCCAGCAGCTTAGGACAGGGGTCGGGCACTGAAGCTTTCTTT.

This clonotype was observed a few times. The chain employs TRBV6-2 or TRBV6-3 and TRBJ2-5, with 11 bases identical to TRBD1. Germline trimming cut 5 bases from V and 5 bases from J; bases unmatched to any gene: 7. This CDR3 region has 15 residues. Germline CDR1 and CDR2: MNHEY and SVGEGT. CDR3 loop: CASSTRTGGLETQYF. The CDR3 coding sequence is TGTGCCAGCAGTACCCGGACAGGGGGCCTGGAGACCCAGTACTTC.

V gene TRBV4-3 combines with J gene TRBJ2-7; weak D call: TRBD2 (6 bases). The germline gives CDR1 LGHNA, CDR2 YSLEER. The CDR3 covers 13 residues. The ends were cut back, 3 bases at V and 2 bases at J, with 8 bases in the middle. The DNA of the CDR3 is TGCGCCAGCAGCCAGGGGGGAACCTACGAGCAGTACTTC. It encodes CASSQGGTYEQYF.

The CDR3: CASSPRLAREETQYF. CDR3 sequence (DNA): TGTGCCAGCTCACCGCGACTAGCTCGGGAAGAGACCCAGTACTTC. V is TRBV18 and J is TRBJ2-5; 7 nucleotides align to TRBD2. The CDR3 spans 15 residues. J lost 3 bases, V lost 3 bases, and 7 bases had no gene match. The germline V gene has CDR1 KGHSH and CDR2 LQKENI.

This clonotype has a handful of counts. The CDR3 DNA follows: TGTGCCAGCATCCAAACGGATACGCAGTATTTT. It specifies CASIQTDTQYF. V is TRBV7-2 and J is TRBJ2-3; the D is unclear. With 7 bases removed from V and 6 bases from J, the gap between germline ends came to 8 bases. The CDR3 loop spans 11 amino acids. Per germline, CDR1 SGHTA and CDR2 FQGNSA.

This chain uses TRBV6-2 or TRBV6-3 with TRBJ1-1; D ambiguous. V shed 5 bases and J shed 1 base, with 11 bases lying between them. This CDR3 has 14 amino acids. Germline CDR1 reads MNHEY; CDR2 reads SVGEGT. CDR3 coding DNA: TGTGCCAGCAGTCTTAGGGCAGGGAACACTGAAGCTTTCTTT. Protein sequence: CASSLRAGNTEAFF.

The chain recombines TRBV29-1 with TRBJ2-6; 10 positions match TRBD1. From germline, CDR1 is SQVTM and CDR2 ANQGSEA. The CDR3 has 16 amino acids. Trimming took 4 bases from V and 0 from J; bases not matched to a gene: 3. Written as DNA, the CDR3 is TGCAGCGTTGGGGACAGGGGCTACTCTGGGGCCAACGTCCTGACTTTC. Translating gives CSVGDRGYSGANVLTF. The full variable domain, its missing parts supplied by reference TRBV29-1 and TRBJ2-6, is SAVISQKPSRDICQRGTSLTIQCQVDSQVTMMFWYRQQPGQSLTLIATANQGSEATYESGFVIDKFPISRPNLTFSTLTVSNMSPEDSSIYLCSVGDRGYSGANVLTFGAGSRLTVL.

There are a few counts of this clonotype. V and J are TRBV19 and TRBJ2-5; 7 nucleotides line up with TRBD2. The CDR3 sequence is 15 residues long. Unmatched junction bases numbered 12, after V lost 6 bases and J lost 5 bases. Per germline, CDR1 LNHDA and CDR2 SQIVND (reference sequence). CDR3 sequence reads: CASRPGLTLGETQYF. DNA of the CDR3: TGTGCCAGTAGACCGGGACTAACTCTGGGGGAGACCCAGTACTTC.

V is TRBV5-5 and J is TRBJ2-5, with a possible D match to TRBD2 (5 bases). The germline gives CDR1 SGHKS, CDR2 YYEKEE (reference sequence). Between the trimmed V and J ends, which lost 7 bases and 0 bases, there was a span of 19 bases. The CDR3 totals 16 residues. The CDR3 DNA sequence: TGTGCCAGCTTAGCCTCAGGACTGACGTACCAAGAGACCCAGTACTTC. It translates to CASLASGLTYQETQYF. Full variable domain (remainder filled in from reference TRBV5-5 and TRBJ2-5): DAGVTQSPTHLIKTRGQQVTLRCSPISGHKSVSWYQQVLGQGPQFIFQYYEKEERGRGNFPDRFSARQFPNYSSELNVNALLLGDSALYLCASLASGLTYQETQYFGPGTRLLVL.

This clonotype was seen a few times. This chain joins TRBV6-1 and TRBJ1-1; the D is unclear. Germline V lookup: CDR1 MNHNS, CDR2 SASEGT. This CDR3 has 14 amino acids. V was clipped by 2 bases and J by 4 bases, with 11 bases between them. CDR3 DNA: TGTGCCAGCAGTGAACCCTATTCCGGCACTGAAGCTTTCTTT. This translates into CASSEPYSGTEAFF.

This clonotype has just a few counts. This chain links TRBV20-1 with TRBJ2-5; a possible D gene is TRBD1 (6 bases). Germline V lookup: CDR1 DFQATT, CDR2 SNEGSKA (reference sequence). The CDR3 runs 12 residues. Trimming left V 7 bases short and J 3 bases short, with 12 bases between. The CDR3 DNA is TGCAGTGTAGGGCAGGGGAAAGAGACCCAGTACTTC. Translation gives CSVGQGKETQYF.

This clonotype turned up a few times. The CDR3 reads CASSVGTGGAGSNQPQHF. CDR3 in DNA: TGTGCCAGCAGTGTCGGGACAGGGGGCGCGGGAAGCAATCAGCCCCAGCATTTT. The chain recombines TRBV11-1 with TRBJ1-5; 12 bases are shared with TRBD1. Germline trimming cut 6 bases from V and 1 base from J; bases unmatched to any gene: 10. Germline lookup yields CDR1 SGHAT and CDR2 FQDESV (reference sequence). CDR3 length: 18 amino acids.

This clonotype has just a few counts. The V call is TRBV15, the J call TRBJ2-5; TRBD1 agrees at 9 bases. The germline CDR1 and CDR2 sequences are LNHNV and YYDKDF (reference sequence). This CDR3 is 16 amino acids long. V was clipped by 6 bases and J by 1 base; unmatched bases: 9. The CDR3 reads CATRSSGTGRQETQYF. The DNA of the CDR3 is TGTGCCACCAGGAGTTCCGGGACAGGGCGCCAAGAGACCCAGTACTTC.

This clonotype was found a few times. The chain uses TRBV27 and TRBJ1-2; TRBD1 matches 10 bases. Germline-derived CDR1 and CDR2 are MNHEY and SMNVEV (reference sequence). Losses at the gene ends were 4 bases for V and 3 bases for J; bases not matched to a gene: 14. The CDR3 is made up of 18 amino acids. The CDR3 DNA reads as TGTGCCAGCAGTTGGAGGATGACAGGGGGCAGCTCTGACTATGGCTACACCTTC. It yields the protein CASSWRMTGGSSDYGYTF.

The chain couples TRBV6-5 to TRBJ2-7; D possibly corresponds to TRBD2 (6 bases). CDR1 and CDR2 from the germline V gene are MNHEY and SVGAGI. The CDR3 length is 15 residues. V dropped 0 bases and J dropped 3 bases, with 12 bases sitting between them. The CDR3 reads CASSYSSEGSYEQYF. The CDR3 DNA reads TGTGCCAGCAGTTACTCGTCGGAGGGGAGCTACGAGCAGTACTTC.

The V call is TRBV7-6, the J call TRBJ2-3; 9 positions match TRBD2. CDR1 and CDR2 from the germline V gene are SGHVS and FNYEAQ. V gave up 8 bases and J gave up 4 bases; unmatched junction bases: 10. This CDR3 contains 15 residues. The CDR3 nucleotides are TGTGCCAGCGTCAGAAGTAGCGGGAGTTCAGATACGCAGTATTTT. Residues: CASVRSSGSSDTQYF.

Written as DNA, the CDR3 is TGCAGTGCTAGAGATCAGTGGGGGGTCAACACTGAAGCTTTCTTT. Protein sequence: CSARDQWGVNTEAFF. The chain has TRBV20-1 and TRBJ1-1; tentatively, D is TRBD1 (5 bases). The germline CDR1 and CDR2 sequences are DFQATT and SNEGSKA (reference sequence). There are 15 residues in the CDR3. The V and J ends lost 0 bases and 2 bases respectively, with 13 bases between them.

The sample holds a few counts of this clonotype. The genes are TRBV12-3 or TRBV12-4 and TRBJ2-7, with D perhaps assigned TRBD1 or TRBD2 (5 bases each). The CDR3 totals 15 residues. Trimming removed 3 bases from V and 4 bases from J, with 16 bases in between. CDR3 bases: TGTGCCAGCAGTTTTTTCGGGGACCGCTTATACGAGCAGTACTTC. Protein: CASSFFGDRLYEQYF.

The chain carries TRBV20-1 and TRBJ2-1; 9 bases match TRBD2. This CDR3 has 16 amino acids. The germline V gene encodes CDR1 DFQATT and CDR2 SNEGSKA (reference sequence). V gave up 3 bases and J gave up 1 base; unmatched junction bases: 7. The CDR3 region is CSASGGGAGSYNEQFF. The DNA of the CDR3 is TGCAGTGCTAGTGGCGGGGGGGCCGGTTCCTACAATGAGCAGTTCTTC.

The CDR3 DNA reads as TGTGCCAGCAGTTATAACTTCGGCTCCTACGAGCAGTACTTC. This translates into CASSYNFGSYEQYF. The V call is TRBV12-3 or TRBV12-4, the J call TRBJ2-7; D is uncertain. The CDR3 consists of 14 residues. V lost 4 bases and J lost 0, with 10 bases in between.

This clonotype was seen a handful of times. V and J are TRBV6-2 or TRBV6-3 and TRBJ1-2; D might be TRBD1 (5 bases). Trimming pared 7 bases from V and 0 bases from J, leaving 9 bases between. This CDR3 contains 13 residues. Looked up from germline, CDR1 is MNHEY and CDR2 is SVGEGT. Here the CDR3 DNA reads TGTGCCAGCACCGACAGATCTAACTATGGCTACACCTTC. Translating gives CASTDRSNYGYTF.